This TCR beta chain was sequenced during a study of early T cells in non-severe SARS-CoV-2 infection. Looking at the study overall: Chains stayed unpaired after sequencing of bulk RNA from unsorted whole blood.

The sample holds many counts of this clonotype. Trimming took 7 bases from V and 0 from J, leaving 27 bases between them. The CDR3 extends over 19 amino acids. Germline V gene sequence: CDR1 LNHDA, CDR2 SQIVND (reference sequence). TCRdb re-analysed the 5' RACE reads in MiXCR, keeping a single row per CDR3 protein. The sample lists about 40,000 distinct CDR3 sequences; roughly 5% were seen once. Sequencing used whole blood. The rearrangement joins TRBV19 to TRBJ1-1; no clear D. This TCR was sampled from an adult who was a healthcare worker with PCR-confirmed SARS-CoV-2 infection or an uninfected control (not recorded which). The CDR3 spells CASTALRGRGLRLNTEAFF. The CDR3 DNA reads as TGTGCCAGTACCGCCCTAAGAGGTAGAGGACTTCGATTGAACACTGAAGCTTTCTTT. The variable domain in full, with the rest retrieved from reference TRBV19 and TRBJ1-1, is DGGITQSPKYLFRKEGQNVTLSCEQNLNHDAMYWYRQDPGQGLRLIYYSQIVNDFQKGDIAEGYSVSREKKESFPLTVTSAQKNPTAFYLCASTALRGRGLRLNTEAFFGQGTRLTVV.